Each of the 2 T cell receptor beta chains below was sequenced from the same sample in a study of blood T cell repertoires in COVID-19. Sequenced by immunoSEQ multiplex PCR; TCRdb stores in-frame clones only, minus some. Among fewer than 350,000 clones, around 90% were seen once, and the ten largest hold 9.4%. Sequencing was carried out using peripheral blood. The receptors were sampled from a young man with active or convalescent COVID-19.

V and J are TRBV2 and TRBJ1-3; D unresolved. There are 14 residues in the CDR3. V gave up 6 bases and J gave up 3 bases, with 12 bases separating them. Per the germline V gene, CDR1 is SNHLY and CDR2 is FYNNEI. As DNA, the CDR3 is TGTGCCAGCAGCCCGAACAGAGTTGGAAACACCATATATTTT. Its protein is CASSPNRVGNTIYF. The full variable domain, rest sourced from reference TRBV2 and TRBJ1-3, is EPEVTQTPSHQVTQMGQEVILRCVPISNHLYFYWYRQILGQKVEFLVSFYNNEISEKSEIFDDQFSVERPDGSNFTLKIRSTKLEDSAMYFCASSPNRVGNTIYFGEGSWLTVV.

A remark on this clone: The conserved final phenylalanine or tryptophan is absent from the CDR3, which likely points to a read error. The limits of the CDR3 on the DNA are not certain, so only TCRdb's listed CDR3 is given. The chain recombines TRBV6-7 with TRBJ2-2; TRBD2 is the table's D call and was not checked against the DNA. TRBV6-7 is recorded as an ORF, its role being uncertain. The CDR3 region is 13 residues in length, termini included. CDR3 region: CASIKPRGGVRSR.